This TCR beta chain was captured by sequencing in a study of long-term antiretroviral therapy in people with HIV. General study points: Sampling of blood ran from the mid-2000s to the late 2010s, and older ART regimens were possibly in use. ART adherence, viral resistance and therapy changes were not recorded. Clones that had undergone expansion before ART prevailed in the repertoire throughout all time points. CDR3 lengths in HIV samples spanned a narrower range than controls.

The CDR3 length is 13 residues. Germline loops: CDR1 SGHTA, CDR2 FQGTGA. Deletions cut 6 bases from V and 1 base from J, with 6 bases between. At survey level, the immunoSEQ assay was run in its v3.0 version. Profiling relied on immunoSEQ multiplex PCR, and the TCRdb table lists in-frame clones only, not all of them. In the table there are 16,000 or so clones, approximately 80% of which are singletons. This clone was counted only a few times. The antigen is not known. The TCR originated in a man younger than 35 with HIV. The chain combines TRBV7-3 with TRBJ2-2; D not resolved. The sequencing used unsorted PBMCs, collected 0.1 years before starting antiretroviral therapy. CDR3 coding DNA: TGTGCCAGCAGTAGCTGGAACACCGGGGAGCTGTTTTTT. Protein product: CASSSWNTGELFF.